This note documents a single T cell receptor (beta chain) sequence. Antigen specificity is unknown. Here immunoSEQ multiplex PCR was the method, and the copy in TCRdb shows in-frame clones only, minus some. Counted here are around 130,000 clones, roughly 85% occurring once; the ten biggest clones make up approximately 8.5%. The record originates from a study of T cell responses to AZD1222 COVID-19 vaccine. Study details: Some second doses came at about 4 weeks and others at about 12 weeks; these were pooled. Study-level findings and limits: Only 5 to 7 AZD1222 recipients tested seropositive at baseline. Regions 160-218 and 743-854 held dominance among vaccine-associated CD4 TCRs, which spanned spike. In the spike-specific TCR repertoire, nearly half reportedly target unmutated variant regions.

Trimming left V 2 bases short and J 0 bases short, with 15 bases between. Germline V gene data show CDR1 as SGHAT and CDR2 as FQNNGV. The length of the CDR3 is 17 residues. The input for sequencing was peripheral blood, taken on day 0 of AZD1222 vaccination. This TCR came from an adult in good health. The chain carries TRBV11-2 and TRBJ2-3; possible D gene TRBD2, 5 bases. This CDR3 is CASSLPGIGRSTDTQYF. The CDR3 nucleotides are TGTGCCAGCAGCTTACCGGGAATCGGCCGTAGCACAGATACGCAGTATTTT.